The 5 T cell receptor beta chains below were found in one sample sequenced in a study of blood T cell dynamics during melanoma immunotherapy. As for time point: week 3, after first cycle of checkpoint inhibitor. Generated by immunoSEQ multiplex PCR, the TCRdb table keeps only in-frame clones and is missing some. The table shows 6,000 or so clones, with around 80% occurring only once. Sequences were derived from blood, sampled from a patient treated with checkpoint blockade. The receptors were sampled from a human donor with melanoma.

The genes are TRBV5-1 and TRBJ2-3, with 8 bases identical to TRBD2. V lost 1 base and J lost 4; bases outside the gene matches: 5. The CDR3 is 15 amino acids. Germline CDR1 SGHRS, CDR2 YFSETQ. The DNA for the CDR3 is TGCGCCAGCAGCTTGTTAGCGGGGTGGGCAGATACGCAGTATTTT. It translates to CASSLLAGWADTQYF.

The chain joins TRBV10-3 to TRBJ1-2; the match to TRBD1 covers 10 bases. CDR1 and CDR2 from the germline V gene are ENHRY and SYGVKD. CDR3 size: 13 residues. The V gene end was trimmed by 6 bases and the J gene end by 6 bases; junction bases not matched to a gene: 4. CDR3 coding DNA: TGTGCCATCAGCGGGACAGGGGAAGATGGCTACACCTTC. Protein product: CAISGTGEDGYTF.

The chain couples TRBV5-1 to TRBJ2-3; 9 nucleotides agree with TRBD2. This CDR3 is 16 amino acids long. The germline CDR1 and CDR2 sequences are SGHRS and YFSETQ. The J segment lost 0 bases and the V segment lost 3 bases, leaving 5 bases of the junction unmatched. CDR3 in amino acids: CASSSRAGGSTDTQYF. CDR3 sequence (DNA): TGCGCCAGCAGCTCCCGAGCGGGGGGAAGCACAGATACGCAGTATTTT.

Comment on this clone: One junction end does not reproduce the germline sequence, and a read error may be involved. The rearrangement links TRBV5-4 to TRBJ1-6; D is possibly TRBD1 (6 bases). This CDR3 has 13 amino acids. CDR1 SGHNT and CDR2 YYREEE come from the germline V gene (reference sequence). CDR3 coding DNA: TGCGCCAGCAGCCAGGGGCAGGGCTTGCCCCTCCACTTT. Its protein is CASSQGQGLPLHF.

The chain combines TRBV7-2 with TRBJ1-2; D gene ambiguous. The ends were cut back, 3 bases at V and 1 base at J, with 6 bases in the middle. From germline, CDR1 is SGHTA and CDR2 FQGNSA. There are 13 residues in the CDR3. CDR3 coding DNA: TGTGCCAGCAGCTTGCATATTAACTATGGCTACACCTTC. Amino acids: CASSLHINYGYTF.